A single sample is the source of the 11 T cell receptor beta chains below, sequenced in a study of shared clonotypes between healthy human individuals. Terminally differentiated effector memory CD45RA+ cells were excluded by CCR7 positive selection of CD45RO-negative cells. Profiling relied on immunoSEQ multiplex PCR, and the TCRdb table lists in-frame clones only, not all of them. The data hold about 580,000 clones, with about 98% observed a single time. Source material: naive CD8+ T cells sorted from blood. The receptors stem from a man in his thirties or forties in good health.

With respect to this clone: Other DNA sequences of this sample code for an identical CDR3. CDR3 nucleotide sequence: TGCGCCAGCAGCTTGGGGCTAGCGGGAGTGTACGAGCAGTACTTC. Its protein is CASSLGLAGVYEQYF. This rearrangement joins TRBV5-1 to TRBJ2-7, with 10 bases aligning to TRBD2. Germline CDR1 SGHRS, CDR2 YFSETQ. This CDR3 has 15 amino acids. V shed 0 bases, J shed 4 bases, and the junction held 4 bases outside the gene matches.

The CDR3 sequence: CASSLADGRVTEAFF. As DNA, the CDR3 is TGCGCCAGCAGCTTGGCCGATGGCAGGGTCACTGAAGCTTTCTTT. The chain has TRBV5-1 and TRBJ1-1, with a weak D call TRBD1 (5 bases). CDR3 length: 15 amino acids. Germline V lookup: CDR1 SGHRS, CDR2 YFSETQ. V shed 0 bases and J shed 4 bases, with 13 bases lying between them.

The V gene is TRBV6-6, the J gene TRBJ1-1; D remains ambiguous. The germline V gene encodes CDR1 MNHNY and CDR2 SVGAGI (reference sequence). This CDR3 region has 13 residues. The V end was cut by 0 bases, the J end by 4 bases, with 6 bases between. The CDR3, as DNA: TGTGCCAGCAGTTACTCTTCCCTCACTGAAGCTTTCTTT. Translation gives CASSYSSLTEAFF.

The chain joins TRBV7-9 to TRBJ1-5; tentatively, D is TRBD1 (5 bases). Germline V gene sequence: CDR1 SEHNR, CDR2 FQNEAQ (reference sequence). This CDR3 comprises 14 residues. Trimming took off 1 base at V and 6 bases at J, with 10 bases between the two ends. CDR3 in amino acids: CASSLGGLSQPQHF. Here the CDR3 DNA reads TGTGCCAGCAGCTTAGGGGGACTCAGTCAGCCCCAGCATTTT.

This clone was observed a single time. J is TRBJ1-1 and V is TRBV27; D is unclear. The germline V and J ends were trimmed by 3 bases and 3 bases, with 14 bases remaining between them. CDR1 is MNHEY and CDR2 is SMNVEV in the germline V gene (reference sequence). The CDR3 totals 15 residues. The CDR3, as DNA: TGTGCCAGCAGTTTGATCGGGGAGTTCTACACTGAAGCTTTCTTT. Translated, it gives CASSLIGEFYTEAFF.

The chain uses TRBV11-3 and TRBJ2-1; D may be TRBD1 (6 bases). V lost 5 bases and J 3 bases, leaving 11 bases between the germline ends. CDR3 length: 14 residues. CDR1 and CDR2 from the germline V gene are SGHNT and YENEEA. CDR3: CASSPRDNYNEQFF. For the CDR3, the DNA is TGTGCCAGCAGCCCCCGGGACAACTACAATGAGCAGTTCTTC.

The chain carries TRBV5-5 and TRBJ2-1, with 8 bases lining up with TRBD1. The length of the CDR3 is 15 residues. Looked up from germline, CDR1 is SGHKS and CDR2 is YYEKEE (reference sequence). Losses at the gene ends were 3 bases for V and 6 bases for J; bases not matched to a gene: 8. The chain's CDR3 is CASSSDRGHPNEQFF. The CDR3 DNA sequence: TGTGCCAGCAGCTCCGACAGGGGACACCCCAATGAGCAGTTCTTC.

The chain uses TRBV5-4 and TRBJ1-1; 8 bases line up with TRBD1. V shed 4 bases, J shed 3 bases, and the junction held 8 bases outside the gene matches. Germline-derived CDR1 and CDR2 are SGHNT and YYREEE (reference sequence). The CDR3 has 15 amino acids. CDR3 protein: CASSQDREGDTEAFF. The CDR3 DNA sequence: TGTGCCAGCAGCCAGGACAGGGAGGGGGACACTGAAGCTTTCTTT.

The rearrangement links TRBV5-6 to TRBJ2-3; D remains unclear. The germline V and J ends were trimmed by 4 bases and 0 bases, with 3 bases remaining between them. The germline CDR1 and CDR2 sequences are SGHDT and YYEEEE. CDR3 length: 12 amino acids. CDR3: CASSDSTDTQYF. The CDR3 DNA reads TGTGCCAGCAGCGACAGCACAGATACGCAGTATTTT.

This clone was counted a single time. The chain carries TRBV9 and TRBJ1-3, with D tentatively TRBD1 (5 bases). Trimming cost V 0 bases and J 0 bases, with 7 bases left between them. The CDR3 is 15 residues long. In germline, CDR1 is SGDLS, CDR2 YYNGEE. The CDR3 is CASSVGQPSGNTIYF. CDR3 coding DNA: TGTGCCAGCAGCGTAGGACAGCCCTCTGGAAACACCATATATTTT.

The gene calls are TRBV9 and TRBJ2-3, with TRBD1 as a possible D gene (6 bases). Trimming cost V 2 bases and J 5 bases, with 15 bases left between them. The CDR3 consists of 15 residues. From germline, CDR1 is SGDLS and CDR2 YYNGEE. Here the CDR3 reads CASSVPDRFGDTQYF. The CDR3, as DNA: TGTGCCAGCAGCGTCCCCGACAGGTTTGGAGATACGCAGTATTTT.